These T cell receptor beta chains were read from a single sample in a study of cytomegalovirus exposure and HLA in healthy donors. The data were produced by immunoSEQ multiplex PCR, yet TCRdb's version contains in-frame clones alone and is incomplete. The sample gives roughly 200,000 clones, more than 65% of which show up once; approximately 2.9% is in the top ten. Sequenced sample: PBMCs. The receptors were gathered from a female donor in good health and CMV-seronegative. CDR3s include the opening cysteine and the closing phenylalanine or tryptophan. The D gene is left open where the match is weak. Size tells how often a clone was seen (once, few, many) or the class of an expanded clone, and some rows leave it out.

j_gene	v_gene	d_gene	abundance	CDR3nt	CDR3aa
TRBJ1-2	TRBV18	-	-	TGTGCCAGCTCACGCAACGGGGATAGCGGCTACACCTTC	CASSRNGDSGYTF
TRBJ2-7	TRBV18	TRBD1	-	TGTGCCAGCTCACGCCGCGCACAGGGACAGGGCTACGAGCAGTACTTC	CASSRRAQGQGYEQYF
TRBJ2-2	TRBV7-3	TRBD2	-	TGTGCCAGCAGCTTAACGGGGGGACTAGCGGGGGGATCGAACACCGGGGAGCTGTTTTTT	CASSLTGGLAGGSNTGELFF
TRBJ1-5	TRBV6-5	TRBD1	-	TGTGCCAGCAGTTACTCGGGACAGCAGCCCCAGCATTTT	CASSYSGQQPQHF
TRBJ2-7	TRBV4-2	TRBD2	-	TGTGCCAGCAGCCAACAAACGGCGGGGGGGTCCTACGAGCAGTACTTC	CASSQQTAGGSYEQYF
TRBJ2-3	TRBV5-1	TRBD2	-	TGCGCCAGCAGCTTCCGGACTAGCGGGAGAGGCACAGATACGCAGTATTTT	CASSFRTSGRGTDTQYF
TRBJ2-7	TRBV7-9	TRBD2	-	TGTGCCAGCAGCTTGGTGAGCGGGGCCTACTACGAGCAGTACTTC	CASSLVSGAYYEQYF
TRBJ2-7	TRBV14	TRBD2	few	TGTGCCAGCAGCCAGGGACTAGCGGGGTTCTACGAGCAGTACTTC	CASSQGLAGFYEQYF
TRBJ2-2	TRBV6-6	-	-	TGTGCCAGCAGGGGGGCCCGGGGAAACACCGGGGAGCTGTTTTTT	CASRGARGNTGELFF
TRBJ1-1	TRBV23-1	TRBD1	-	TGCGCCAGCAGTCAATCAACAGGGGGCCGAATGAACACTGAAGCTTTCTTT	CASSQSTGGRMNTEAFF
TRBJ2-6	TRBV28	TRBD2	-	TGTGCCAGCAGTTTGACGGCTAGCGGGGGGACTGGGGCCAACGTCCTGACTTTC	CASSLTASGGTGANVLTF
TRBJ2-3	TRBV9	-	-	TGTGCCAGCAGCGTAGGGGGGGTCGGGCCAGATACGCAGTATTTT	CASSVGGVGPDTQYF
TRBJ2-2	TRBV27	TRBD2	-	TGTGCCAGCAGTTTGGGGACTAGAATCACCGGGGAGCTGTTTTTT	CASSLGTRITGELFF
TRBJ2-2	TRBV6-1	-	-	TGTGCCAGCAGTGAAGCTACAGGGCCCACCGGGGAGCTGTTTTTT	CASSEATGPTGELFF
TRBJ2-3	TRBV6-5	TRBD2	once	TGTGCCAGCAGCCCCGGACTAGCATCGACAGATACGCAGTATTTT	CASSPGLASTDTQYF
TRBJ2-3	TRBV5-1	-	few	TGCGCCAGCAGCTTGGGAGGCCGGACAGATACGCAGTATTTT	CASSLGGRTDTQYF
TRBJ2-2	TRBV4-3	-	-	TGCGCCAGCAGCCAGGACCGACGGGGTTCGGGGGAGCTGTTTTTT	CASSQDRRGSGELFF
TRBJ2-3	TRBV27	-	-	TGTGCCAGCAGTTTACTGGGCCCAGATACGCAGTATTTT	CASSLLGPDTQYF
TRBJ2-2	TRBV4-1	-	-	TGCGCCAGCAGCCAAGATTTTTTAGCGGGGGAGCTGTTTTTT	CASSQDFLAGELFF
TRBJ2-1	TRBV9	TRBD2	-	TGTGCCAGCACCCCGGGACTAGGGGTTCCTGAGCAGTTCTTC	CASTPGLGVPEQFF
TRBJ1-1	TRBV30	-	few	TGTGCCTGGAGTGTAAGGGGGAACACTGAAGCTTTCTTT	CAWSVRGNTEAFF
TRBJ2-7	TRBV19	TRBD1	-	TGTGCCAGTAGTCCGAGGACAGGGTCCTACGAGCAGTACTTC	CASSPRTGSYEQYF
TRBJ2-3	TRBV2	TRBD2	once	TGTGCCACCGTGGGGGGGACTAGCGGGCCCCATACGCAGTATTTT	CATVGGTSGPHTQYF
TRBJ2-3	TRBV6-5	-	few	TGTGCCAGCCGAGGGGGGGGATTCACAGATACGCAGTATTTT	CASRGGGFTDTQYF
TRBJ2-3	TRBV18	-	-	TGTGCCAGCTCACCGAGTGGGCACACAGATACGCAGTATTTT	CASSPSGHTDTQYF
TRBJ2-2	TRBV5-6	TRBD1	-	TGTGCCAGCAGCCCACGACAGGGGGCCGGCGGGGAGCTGTTTTTT	CASSPRQGAGGELFF
TRBJ2-1	TRBV19	TRBD2	-	TGTGCCAGTAGTATAGGGCTAGCGGGAGGGCCCAGTGAGCAGTTCTTC	CASSIGLAGGPSEQFF
TRBJ2-1	TRBV27	TRBD1	once	TGTGCCAGCAGTTTAGAAGGGGGACAGAGACACAATGAGCAGTTCTTC	CASSLEGGQRHNEQFF
TRBJ2-7	TRBV30	-	few	TGTGCCTGGAGCGACCAGGGCTACGAGCAGTACTTC	CAWSDQGYEQYF
TRBJ2-7	TRBV6-5	TRBD2	-	TGTGCCAGCAGCCGGACTAGCGGTACTTACGAGCAGTACTTC	CASSRTSGTYEQYF
TRBJ2-7	TRBV2	TRBD1	-	TGTGCCAGCAGTGAAATTTGGTCAGGGGGTAGCTACGAGCAGTACTTC	CASSEIWSGGSYEQYF
TRBJ2-1	TRBV2	TRBD2	-	TGTGCCAGCAGTGTTAGTACTAGCGAATACAATGAGCAGTTCTTC	CASSVSTSEYNEQFF
TRBJ1-5	TRBV6-5	TRBD1	-	TGTGCCAGCAGGTCAGGGGGGAGCAATCAGCCCCAGCATTTT	CASRSGGSNQPQHF
TRBJ2-3	TRBV5-1	TRBD1	-	TGCGCCAGCAGGGACAGGGTGGGAGATACGCAGTATTTT	CASRDRVGDTQYF
TRBJ2-7	TRBV6-5	TRBD2	-	TGTGCCAGCAGGAAGCTCGGGACTAGCACGTACGAGCAGTACTTC	CASRKLGTSTYEQYF
TRBJ2-7	TRBV5-1	-	-	TGCGCCAGCAGCCTCCGGGGGATCTACGAGCAGTACTTC	CASSLRGIYEQYF
TRBJ2-5	TRBV15	TRBD1	-	TGTGCCACCAGCGTAACGGACAGGGCTCAAGAGACCCAGTACTTC	CATSVTDRAQETQYF
TRBJ2-7	TRBV7-2	TRBD2	once	TGTGCCAGCAGCTTAGGGGCGGGGGGGGTCTACGAGCAGTACTTC	CASSLGAGGVYEQYF
TRBJ1-1	TRBV29-1	-	-	TGCAGCGTTCGGGACAACATGAACACTGAAGCTTTCTTT	CSVRDNMNTEAFF
TRBJ2-1	TRBV27	TRBD1	-	TGTGCCAGCAGTACTCCGCGGGACAGGGGTTACAATGAGCAGTTCTTC	CASSTPRDRGYNEQFF
TRBJ2-3	TRBV5-1	-	-	TGCGCCAGCAGACTGAACGGCGGCGCAGATACGCAGTATTTT	CASRLNGGADTQYF
TRBJ1-2	TRBV2	-	-	TGTGCCAGCAGTGAAGGGGGCGGCCTCTATGGCTACACCTTC	CASSEGGGLYGYTF
TRBJ2-3	TRBV2	TRBD2	few	TGTGCCAGCTGGAGGGAGCGGGAGGGCGCCAAGGTAGCAGATACGCAGTATTTT	CASWREREGAKVADTQYF
TRBJ1-6	TRBV29-1	-	-	TGCAGCGTTAGGCAGGGCGGTTCACCCCTCCACTTT	CSVRQGGSPLHF
TRBJ2-6	TRBV7-6	-	-	TGTGCCAGCAGCTTAAATCTAGGATCTGGGGCCAACGTCCTGACTTTC	CASSLNLGSGANVLTF